This TCR beta chain was observed in a study of T cell clones after liver transplantation. Study information: TCRbeta sequencing after a pre-transplant mixed lymphocyte reaction identified graft-donor-reactive clones, later tracked in post-transplant blood. HCV positivity affected three of eight recipients; the rest lacked autoimmune or viral indications. Findings and limits, study-wide: Post-transplant, graft-donor-reactive CD4 TCRbeta sequences in blood dropped significantly in 5 of 8 subjects. Post-transplant time points were not standardized, so conclusions are preliminary.

In regard to this clone: The antigen is undetermined.

This CDR3 region has 14 residues. The V gene lost 2 bases and the J gene lost 3 bases, with 10 bases spanning the gap. Germline CDR1 reads GTSNPN; CDR2 reads SVGIG (reference sequence). Profiling relied on immunoSEQ multiplex PCR, and the TCRdb table lists in-frame clones only, not all of them. Of about 11,000 clones listed, less than 80% are singletons. This sequence joins TRBV30 and TRBJ2-2; D possibly corresponds to TRBD2 (6 bases). The sequences come from CD4+ T cells from blood, collected nearly 33 months after liver transplant. The clonotype comes from a human patient who received a liver transplant. Part of the T cell pool may stem from the graft donor. The CDR3 loop reads CAWSRGRYTGELFF. The CDR3 region has the DNA TGTGCCTGGAGTCGTGGGAGGTACACCGGGGAGCTGTTTTTT.